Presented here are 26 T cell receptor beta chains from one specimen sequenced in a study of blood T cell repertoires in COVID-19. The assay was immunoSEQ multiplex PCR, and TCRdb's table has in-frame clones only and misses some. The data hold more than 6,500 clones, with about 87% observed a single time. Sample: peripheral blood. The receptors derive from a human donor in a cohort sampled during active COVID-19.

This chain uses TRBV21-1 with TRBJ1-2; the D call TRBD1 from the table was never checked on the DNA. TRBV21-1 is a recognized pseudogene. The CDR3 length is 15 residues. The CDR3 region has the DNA TGTGCCAGCAGCACAGGCCCGGGACAGGGGCATGGCTACACCTTC. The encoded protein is CASSTGPGQGHGYTF.

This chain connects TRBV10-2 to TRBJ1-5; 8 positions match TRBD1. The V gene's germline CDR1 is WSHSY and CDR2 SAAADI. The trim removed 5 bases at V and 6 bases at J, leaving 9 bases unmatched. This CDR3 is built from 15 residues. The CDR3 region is CASSRADRVIQPQHF. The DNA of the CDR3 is TGCGCCAGCAGTCGAGCGGACAGGGTTATTCAGCCCCAGCATTTT.

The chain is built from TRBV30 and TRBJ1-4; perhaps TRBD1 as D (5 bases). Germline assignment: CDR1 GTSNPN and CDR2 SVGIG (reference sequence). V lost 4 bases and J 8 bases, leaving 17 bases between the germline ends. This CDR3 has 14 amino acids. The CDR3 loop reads CAWTRQFSEEKLFF. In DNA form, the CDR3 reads TGTGCCTGGACGAGACAGTTTTCTGAAGAAAAACTGTTTTTT. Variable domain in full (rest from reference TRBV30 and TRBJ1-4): SQTIHQWPATLVQPVGSPLSLECTVEGTSNPNLYWYRQAAGRGLQLLFYSVGIGQISSEVPQNLSASRPQDRQFILSSKKLLLSDSGFYLCAWTRQFSEEKLFFGSGTQLSVL.

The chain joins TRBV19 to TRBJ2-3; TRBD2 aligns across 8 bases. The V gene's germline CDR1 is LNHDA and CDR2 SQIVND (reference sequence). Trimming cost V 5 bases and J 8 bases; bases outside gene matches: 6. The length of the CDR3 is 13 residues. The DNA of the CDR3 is TGTGCCAGTAGTCGAGCGGGAGAGGGTACGCAGTATTTT. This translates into CASSRAGEGTQYF.

As DNA, the CDR3 is TGTGCCAGCAGACAAAACGGGGTGTACAATGAGCAGTTCTTC. This sequence encodes CASRQNGVYNEQFF. The chain recombines TRBV9 with TRBJ2-1; D possibly corresponds to TRBD2 (5 bases). The ends were cut back, 5 bases at V and 4 bases at J, with 13 bases in the middle. The CDR3 contains 14 residues. Germline CDR1 is SGDLS and CDR2 is YYNGEE.

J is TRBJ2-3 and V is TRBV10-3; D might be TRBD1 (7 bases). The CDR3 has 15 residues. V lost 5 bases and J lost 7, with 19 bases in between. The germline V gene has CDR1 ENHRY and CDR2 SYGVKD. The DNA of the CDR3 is TGTGCCATCAGTTCGACAGGGAACGGGAGAAATACGCAGTATTTT. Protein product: CAISSTGNGRNTQYF.

The CDR3 here is CASSFQGRGETQYF. The CDR3 DNA follows: TGTGCCAGCAGCTTCCAAGGCAGGGGTGAGACCCAGTACTTC. This sequence joins TRBV7-9 and TRBJ2-5; D is perhaps TRBD1 (6 bases). The CDR3 contains 14 residues. Germline loops: CDR1 SEHNR, CDR2 FQNEAQ (reference sequence). V was trimmed by 3 bases and J by 5 bases, leaving 13 bases between them.

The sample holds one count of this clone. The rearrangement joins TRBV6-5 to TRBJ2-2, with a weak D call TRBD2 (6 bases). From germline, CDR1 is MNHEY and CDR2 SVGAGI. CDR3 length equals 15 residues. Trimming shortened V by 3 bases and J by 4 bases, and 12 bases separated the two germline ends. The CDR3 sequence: CASSYGGVGTGELFF. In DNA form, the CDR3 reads TGTGCCAGCAGTTATGGAGGGGTGGGCACCGGGGAGCTGTTTTTT.

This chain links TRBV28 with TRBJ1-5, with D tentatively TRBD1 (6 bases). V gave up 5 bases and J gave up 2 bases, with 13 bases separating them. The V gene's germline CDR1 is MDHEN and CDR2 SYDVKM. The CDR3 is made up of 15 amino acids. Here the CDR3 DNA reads TGTGCCAGCAGTCTGGACAGTATCGGCAATCAGCCCCAGCATTTT. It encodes CASSLDSIGNQPQHF.

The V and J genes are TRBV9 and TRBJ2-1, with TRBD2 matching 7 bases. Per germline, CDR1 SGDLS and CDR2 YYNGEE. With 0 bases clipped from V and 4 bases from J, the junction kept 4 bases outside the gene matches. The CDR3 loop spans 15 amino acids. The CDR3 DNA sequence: TGTGCCAGCAGCGTAGCTTTGCGGGAGTACAATGAGCAGTTCTTC. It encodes CASSVALREYNEQFF.

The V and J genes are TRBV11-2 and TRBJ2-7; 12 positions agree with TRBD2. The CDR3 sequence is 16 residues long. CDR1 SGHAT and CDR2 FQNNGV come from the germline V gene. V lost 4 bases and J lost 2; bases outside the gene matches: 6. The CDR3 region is CASSYGLAGWTYEQYF. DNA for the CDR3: TGTGCCAGCAGCTACGGACTAGCGGGATGGACCTACGAGCAGTACTTC.

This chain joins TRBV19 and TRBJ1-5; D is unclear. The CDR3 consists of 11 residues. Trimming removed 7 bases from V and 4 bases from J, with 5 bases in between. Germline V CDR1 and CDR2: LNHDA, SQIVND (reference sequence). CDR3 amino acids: CASIRNQPQHF. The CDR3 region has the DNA TGTGCCAGTATTCGTAATCAGCCCCAGCATTTT.

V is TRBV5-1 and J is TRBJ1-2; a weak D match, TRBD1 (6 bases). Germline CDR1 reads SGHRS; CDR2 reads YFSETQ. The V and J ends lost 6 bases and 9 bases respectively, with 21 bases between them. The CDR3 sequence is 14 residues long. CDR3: CASTDASGVRRYTF. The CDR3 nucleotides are TGCGCCAGCACCGATGCATCAGGGGTACGGCGCTACACCTTC. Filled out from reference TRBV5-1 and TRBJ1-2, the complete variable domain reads KAGVTQTPRYLIKTRGQQVTLSCSPISGHRSVSWYQQTPGQGLQFLFEYFSETQRNKGNFPGRFSGRQFSNSRSEMNVSTLELGDSALYLCASTDASGVRRYTFGSGTRLTVV.

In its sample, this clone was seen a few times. CDR3 bases: TGTGCCAGCAGAATCCGGGACAGCTCCTACGAGCAGTACTTC. This codes for CASRIRDSSYEQYF. V gene TRBV11-3 combines with J gene TRBJ2-7; 7 nucleotides match TRBD1. Germline V gene lookup returns CDR1 SGHNT and CDR2 YENEEA. This CDR3 is 14 amino acids long. J gave up 0 bases and V 6 bases, and 5 bases lay outside the gene matches.

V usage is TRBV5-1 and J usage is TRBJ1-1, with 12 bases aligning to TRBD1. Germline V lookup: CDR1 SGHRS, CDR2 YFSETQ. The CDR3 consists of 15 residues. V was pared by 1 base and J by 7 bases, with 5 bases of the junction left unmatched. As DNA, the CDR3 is TGCGCCAGCAGCTTGAAGGGACAGGGGGCTAGTGAAGCTTTCTTT. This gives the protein CASSLKGQGASEAFF.

The CDR3 nucleotides read TGTGCCAGCAGTTACCAATCAGGGGGCTCCGGGGAGCTGTTTTTT. It specifies CASSYQSGGSGELFF. The chain employs TRBV6-2 or TRBV6-3 and TRBJ2-2, with 8 bases matching TRBD1. The CDR3 runs 15 residues. The junction had 5 bases not matched to a gene; V was cut back by 2 bases and J by 6 bases. The germline V gene encodes CDR1 MNHEY and CDR2 SVGEGT.

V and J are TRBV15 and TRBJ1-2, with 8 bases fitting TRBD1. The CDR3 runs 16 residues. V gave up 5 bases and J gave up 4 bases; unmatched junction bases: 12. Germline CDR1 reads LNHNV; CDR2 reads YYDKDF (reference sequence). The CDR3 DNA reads TGTGCCACCAGCGGGGACAGGCGACTGCAACCCTATGGCTACACCTTC. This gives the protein CATSGDRRLQPYGYTF.

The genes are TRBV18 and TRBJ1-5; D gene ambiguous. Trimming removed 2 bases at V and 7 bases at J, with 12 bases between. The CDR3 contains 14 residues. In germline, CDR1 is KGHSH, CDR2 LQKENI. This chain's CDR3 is CASSPAGKRQPQHF. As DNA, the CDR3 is TGTGCCAGCTCACCAGCGGGGAAACGGCAGCCCCAGCATTTT.

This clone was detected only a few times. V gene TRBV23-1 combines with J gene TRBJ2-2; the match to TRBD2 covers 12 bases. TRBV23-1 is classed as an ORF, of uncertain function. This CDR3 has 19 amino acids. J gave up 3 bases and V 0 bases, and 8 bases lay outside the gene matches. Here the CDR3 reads CASSQSASGRVLDTGELFF. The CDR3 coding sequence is TGCGCCAGCAGTCAATCTGCTAGCGGGAGGGTTTTGGACACCGGGGAGCTGTTTTTT.

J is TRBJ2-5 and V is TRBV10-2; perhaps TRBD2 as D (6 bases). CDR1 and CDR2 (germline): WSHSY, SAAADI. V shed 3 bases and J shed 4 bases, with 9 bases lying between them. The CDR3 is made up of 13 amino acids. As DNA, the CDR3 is TGCGCCAGCAGTGAATGGGGAGGAGAGACCCAGTACTTC. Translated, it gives CASSEWGGETQYF.

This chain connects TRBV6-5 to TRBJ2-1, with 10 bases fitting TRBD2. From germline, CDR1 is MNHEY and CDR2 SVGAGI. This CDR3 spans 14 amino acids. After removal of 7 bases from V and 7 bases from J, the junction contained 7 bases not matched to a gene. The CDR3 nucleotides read TGTGCCAGCAAAGGGCCGGGACTAGCGAATGAGCAGTTCTTC. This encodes CASKGPGLANEQFF.

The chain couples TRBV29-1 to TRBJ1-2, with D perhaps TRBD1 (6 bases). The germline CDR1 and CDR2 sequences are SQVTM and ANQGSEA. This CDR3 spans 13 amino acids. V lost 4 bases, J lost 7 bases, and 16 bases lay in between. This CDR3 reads CSVGPGESGGYTF. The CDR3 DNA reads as TGCAGCGTTGGTCCAGGGGAGTCGGGTGGCTACACCTTC.

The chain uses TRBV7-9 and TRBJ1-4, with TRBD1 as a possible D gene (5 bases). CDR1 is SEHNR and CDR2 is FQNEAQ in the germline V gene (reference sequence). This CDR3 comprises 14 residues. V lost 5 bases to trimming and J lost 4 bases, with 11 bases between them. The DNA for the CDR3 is TGTGCCAGCAGCCGCCTTGACAGTAATGAAAAACTGTTTTTT. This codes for CASSRLDSNEKLFF.

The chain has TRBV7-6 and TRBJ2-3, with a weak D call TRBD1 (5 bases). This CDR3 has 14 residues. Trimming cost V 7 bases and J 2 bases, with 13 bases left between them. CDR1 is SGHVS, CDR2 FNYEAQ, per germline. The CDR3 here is CASTLGHLTDTQYF. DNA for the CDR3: TGTGCCAGCACCCTCGGACATCTCACAGATACGCAGTATTTT.

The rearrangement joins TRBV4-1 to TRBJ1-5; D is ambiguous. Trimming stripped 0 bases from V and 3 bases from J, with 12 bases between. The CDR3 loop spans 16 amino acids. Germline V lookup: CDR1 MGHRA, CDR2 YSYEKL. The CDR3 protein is CASSQDVLLLNQPQHF. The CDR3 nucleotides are TGCGCCAGCAGCCAAGATGTCCTTTTACTCAATCAGCCCCAGCATTTT.

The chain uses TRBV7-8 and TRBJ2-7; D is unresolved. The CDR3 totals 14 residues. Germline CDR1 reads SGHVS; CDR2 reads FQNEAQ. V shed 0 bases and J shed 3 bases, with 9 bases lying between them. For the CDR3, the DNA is TGTGCCAGCAGCTTAGCAGGCCGACTCTACGAGCAGTACTTC. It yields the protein CASSLAGRLYEQYF.